The 13 T cell receptor beta chains below all came from one sample that was sequenced in a study of T cells in Graves' hyperthyroidism and ophthalmopathy. The TCR beta CDR3 regions underwent amplification using RNA transcripts as the source. The primer set for the first-round RT-PCR of the TCR CDR3 was HTBI. MiXCR was run by TCRdb on the multiplex PCR reads, yielding one entry per CDR3 protein. The profile covers a few hundred thousand distinct CDR3 sequences, with over 20% appearing a single time and around 48% taken by the ten largest. Input material: blood. These receptors originate from a woman between 50 and 59 years old with Graves' hyperthyroidism.

Comments on this clonotype: The junction and the germline gene differ at one end; a read error may be behind it. V gene TRBV20-1 combines with J gene TRBJ2-3; D not resolved. Germline V CDR1 and CDR2: DFQATT, SNEGSKA (reference sequence). The CDR3 spans 12 residues. The CDR3 loop is CSPRLGTDTQYF. The DNA of the CDR3 is TGCAGTCCTAGACTGGGGACAGATACGCAGTATTTT.

The chain uses TRBV19 and TRBJ2-1; TRBD2 is a possible D gene (5 bases). The CDR3 sequence is 15 residues long. Per germline, CDR1 LNHDA and CDR2 SQIVND (reference sequence). Trimming stripped 1 base from V and 2 bases from J, with 9 bases between. In nucleotides, the CDR3 is TGTGCCAGTAGTATAGCGGGAACCCCCTACAATGAGCAGTTCTTC. This encodes CASSIAGTPYNEQFF.

This clonotype was observed a few times. The genes are TRBV5-1 and TRBJ1-2, with 10 bases fitting TRBD1. V lost 3 bases to trimming and J lost 6 bases; unmatched junction nucleotides: 14. CDR3 length: 17 residues. Germline assignment: CDR1 SGHRS and CDR2 YFSETQ. This chain's CDR3 is CASSSVAGTGAGNGYTF. The CDR3, as DNA: TGCGCCAGCAGCTCAGTAGCCGGGACAGGGGCAGGGAATGGCTACACCTTC. Full variable domain (outside the CDR3, taken from reference TRBV5-1 and TRBJ1-2): KAGVTQTPRYLIKTRGQQVTLSCSPISGHRSVSWYQQTPGQGLQFLFEYFSETQRNKGNFPGRFSGRQFSNSRSEMNVSTLELGDSALYLCASSSVAGTGAGNGYTFGSGTRLTVV.

The V call is TRBV12-3 or TRBV12-4, the J call TRBJ2-5; 9 bases agree with TRBD1. The V and J ends lost 3 bases and 2 bases, in that order; junction bases with no gene match: 4. CDR3 length equals 15 residues. The CDR3 sequence is CASSLPDRGQETQYF. In DNA, the CDR3 is TGTGCCAGCAGTTTGCCTGACAGGGGGCAAGAGACCCAGTACTTC.

This clonotype was found many times. The chain employs TRBV27 and TRBJ1-2, with a tentative D call TRBD1 (6 bases). Per germline, CDR1 MNHEY and CDR2 SMNVEV (reference sequence). The ends were cut back, 6 bases at V and 4 bases at J, with 15 bases in the middle. This CDR3 is built from 14 residues. This CDR3 reads CASSPLDRVYGYTF. The DNA for the CDR3 is TGTGCCAGCAGCCCACTGGACAGAGTCTATGGCTACACCTTC.

This chain links TRBV7-9 with TRBJ1-1, with 12 bases that match TRBD1. The CDR3 length is 17 residues. J was trimmed by 8 bases and V by 6 bases; bases with no gene match: 16. Per the germline V gene, CDR1 is SEHNR and CDR2 is FQNEAQ (reference sequence). This chain's CDR3 is CASRQSGTGGAFSEAFF. As DNA, the CDR3 is TGTGCCAGCAGACAATCCGGGACAGGGGGCGCGTTCTCCGAAGCTTTCTTT.

This clonotype has at least ten counts. The chain has TRBV29-1 and TRBJ1-2; 7 bases fit TRBD1. Germline V CDR1 and CDR2: SQVTM, ANQGSEA. V shed 6 bases and J 4 bases; nucleotides not matched to a gene: 5. There are 12 residues in the CDR3. DNA for the CDR3: TGCAGCGTGGAGGGACAGTTCTATGGCTACACCTTC. Translating gives CSVEGQFYGYTF.

The chain has TRBV29-1 and TRBJ2-1; 10 bases align to TRBD2. Germline V lookup: CDR1 SQVTM, CDR2 ANQGSEA. J was trimmed by 7 bases and V by 7 bases; bases with no gene match: 10. The CDR3 contains 14 residues. The CDR3 here is CSGSSGGPWNEQFF. The DNA of the CDR3 is TGCAGCGGTAGTAGCGGGGGGCCTTGGAATGAGCAGTTCTTC.

The rearrangement uses TRBV7-3 and TRBJ2-1, with 7 bases that match TRBD2. Looked up from germline, CDR1 is SGHTA and CDR2 is FQGTGA. CDR3 length equals 16 residues. With 5 bases clipped from V and 8 bases from J, the junction kept 15 bases outside the gene matches. The CDR3 DNA reads TGTGCCAGCAGCCCCCAGGGAGGGCTGGGCGTCCATGAGCAGTTCTTC. It translates to CASSPQGGLGVHEQFF.

The chain is built from TRBV6-4 and TRBJ2-1; 8 bases match TRBD2. The junction had 10 bases not matched to a gene; V was cut back by 10 bases and J by 5 bases. The CDR3 is made up of 14 amino acids. Germline CDR1 and CDR2: MRHNA and SNTAGT. CDR3 nucleotides: TGTGCCACCTCTAGCGGGTTTGGTAACAATGAGCAGTTCTTC. This translates into CATSSGFGNNEQFF.

The chain employs TRBV3-1 and TRBJ2-5, with 8 bases lining up with TRBD2. V gave up 4 bases and J gave up 2 bases; unmatched junction bases: 6. CDR3 length equals 15 residues. Germline-derived CDR1 and CDR2 are LGHDT and YNNKEL (reference sequence). The DNA for the CDR3 is TGTGCCAGCAGCCCCCGGGGGGGCGGTCAAGAGACCCAGTACTTC. Its translation: CASSPRGGGQETQYF.

The V call is TRBV7-2, the J call TRBJ1-3; 9 nucleotides match TRBD1. The germline CDR1 and CDR2 sequences are SGHTA and FQGNSA. V gave up 4 bases and J gave up 4 bases; unmatched junction bases: 5. There are 15 residues in the CDR3. The CDR3 DNA follows: TGTGCCAGCAGCTATGGGACAGGGAAGGGAAACACCATATATTTT. Protein sequence: CASSYGTGKGNTIYF.

The chain recombines TRBV27 with TRBJ1-6; a possible D gene is TRBD1 (6 bases). The CDR3 loop spans 15 amino acids. Deletions cut 1 base from V and 5 bases from J, with 9 bases between. Germline V gene sequence: CDR1 MNHEY, CDR2 SMNVEV (reference sequence). The CDR3 bases are TGTGCCAGCAGTTTATGGCAGGGGAATAATTCACCCCTCCACTTT. Its translation: CASSLWQGNNSPLHF.